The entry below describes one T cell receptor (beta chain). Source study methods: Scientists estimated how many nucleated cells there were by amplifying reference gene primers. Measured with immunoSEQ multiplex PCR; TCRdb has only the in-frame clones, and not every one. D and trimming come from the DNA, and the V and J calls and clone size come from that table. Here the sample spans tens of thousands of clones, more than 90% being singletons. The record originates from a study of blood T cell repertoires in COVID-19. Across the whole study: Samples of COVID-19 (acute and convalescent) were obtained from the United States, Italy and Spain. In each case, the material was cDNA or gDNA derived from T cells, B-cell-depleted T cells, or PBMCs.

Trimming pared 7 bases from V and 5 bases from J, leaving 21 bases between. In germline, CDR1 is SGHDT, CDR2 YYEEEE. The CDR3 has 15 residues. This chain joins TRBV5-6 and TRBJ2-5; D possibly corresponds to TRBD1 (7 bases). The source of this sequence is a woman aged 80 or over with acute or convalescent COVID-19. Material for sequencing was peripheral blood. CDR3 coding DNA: TGTGCCAGCTCATTGGAGGCGCCAGGGGGGGAGACCCAGTACTTC. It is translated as CASSLEAPGGETQYF.